These 32 T cell receptor beta chains were sequenced from one sample in a study of blood T cells in healthy people across ages. Primed by a sample-barcoded 5' primer and a J-beta primer mix, a second PCR proceeded for about 7 to 11 cycles. TCRdb redid the calling of the 5' RACE reads with MiXCR, one entry per CDR3 protein. The sample has approximately 1,000,000 distinct CDR3 sequences, about two fifths seen once. Sequencing was carried out using blood. These receptor sequences come from a man younger than 30 in good health.

The chain carries TRBV12-3 or TRBV12-4 and TRBJ2-3; D gene unclear. The CDR3 runs to 14 residues. The ends were cut back, 7 bases at V and 2 bases at J, with 13 bases in the middle. The CDR3 DNA is TGTGCCAGCACGTGGGCTACAGCCACAGATACGCAGTATTTT. Translating gives CASTWATATDTQYF.

A few counts support this clonotype. The chain combines TRBV20-1 with TRBJ2-1; D may be TRBD1 (6 bases). CDR3 length equals 15 residues. Trimming took 0 bases from V and 8 from J, leaving 17 bases between them. The germline CDR1 and CDR2 sequences are DFQATT and SNEGSKA (reference sequence). CDR3 residues: CSARDDDRHWDEQFF. In DNA, the CDR3 is TGCAGTGCTAGAGATGATGACAGGCACTGGGATGAGCAGTTCTTC.

The chain has TRBV11-2 and TRBJ1-2; TRBD1 might be the D (5 bases). Trimming left V 3 bases short and J 4 bases short, with 15 bases between. The CDR3 is 15 residues long. The germline CDR1 and CDR2 sequences are SGHAT and FQNNGV. In nucleotides, the CDR3 is TGTGCCAGCAGCTTGGAAGGGGCGAGGAGCTATGGCTACACCTTC. Residues: CASSLEGARSYGYTF.

This clonotype was picked up a small number of times. V is TRBV4-3 and J is TRBJ1-5, with D perhaps matching TRBD1 (5 bases). The CDR3 consists of 19 residues. Trimming left V 0 bases short and J 5 bases short, with 23 bases between. Per the germline V gene, CDR1 is LGHNA and CDR2 is YSLEER. CDR3 sequence: CASSQDVNLGQGLHQPQHF. CDR3 nucleotides: TGCGCCAGCAGCCAAGATGTAAATTTGGGGCAGGGCCTACATCAGCCCCAGCATTTT.

This clonotype occurred many times. A much bigger clone sits one base away, suggesting this may be a read error. The gene calls are TRBV20-1 and TRBJ1-1; TRBD1 might be the D (6 bases). The CDR3 is 14 amino acids. V lost 4 bases and J lost 2, with 14 bases in between. Germline CDR1 and CDR2: DFQATT and SNEGSKA (reference sequence). The CDR3 reads CSANADRLNTEAFF. CDR3 DNA: TGCAGTGCTAATGCGGACAGACTTAACACTGAAGCTTTCTTT.

This clonotype was counted at least ten times. V is TRBV2 and J is TRBJ2-5; TRBD1 is a possible D gene (6 bases). The V and J ends lost 7 bases and 2 bases respectively, with 14 bases between them. CDR3 length: 14 amino acids. CDR1 is SNHLY, CDR2 FYNNEI, per germline. The CDR3 nucleotides are TGTGCCAGCAAAACAGGGTCGGGACAAGAGACCCAGTACTTC. It codes for CASKTGSGQETQYF.

The chain carries TRBV20-1 and TRBJ2-7, with 9 bases lining up with TRBD1. V was clipped by 3 bases and J by 4 bases; unmatched bases: 7. The CDR3 covers 14 residues. The germline CDR1 and CDR2 sequences are DFQATT and SNEGSKA (reference sequence). The CDR3 is CSARDRGWSYEQYF. CDR3 sequence (DNA): TGCAGTGCTAGGGACAGGGGATGGTCGTACGAGCAGTACTTC.

This clonotype was counted once. The rearrangement uses TRBV7-3 and TRBJ2-2; D unresolved. The germline V gene has CDR1 SGHTA and CDR2 FQGTGA. The CDR3 consists of 14 residues. V was clipped by 0 bases and J by 6 bases, with 8 bases between them. The CDR3 nucleotides read TGTGCCAGCAGCTTAACGTCTCCCGCCGGGGAGCTGTTTTTT. Translation gives CASSLTSPAGELFF.

This clonotype was recorded a few times. The chain recombines TRBV6-2 or TRBV6-3 with TRBJ2-6, with D unresolved. Germline CDR1 and CDR2: MNHEY and SVGEGT. Trimming took 4 bases from V and 1 from J, leaving 14 bases between them. The length of the CDR3 is 17 residues. The CDR3 DNA reads TGTGCCAGCAGTTTCGACCCTACAACATCTGGGGCCAACGTCCTGACTTTC. Translation gives CASSFDPTTSGANVLTF.

This clonotype was observed a handful of times. V is TRBV10-3 and J is TRBJ2-2; D gene uncertain. This CDR3 is 15 amino acids long. The V end was cut by 10 bases, the J end by 0 bases, with 15 bases between. CDR1 is ENHRY, CDR2 SYGVKD, per germline. CDR3 region: CATSADQTNTGELFF. The CDR3 coding sequence is TGTGCCACCTCAGCCGATCAGACGAACACCGGGGAGCTGTTTTTT.

The chain joins TRBV13 to TRBJ2-3, with D uncertain. Germline CDR1 and CDR2: PRHDT and FYEKMQ (reference sequence). CDR3 size: 17 residues. V lost 4 bases, J lost 0 bases, and 17 bases lay in between. The CDR3, as DNA: TGTGCCAGCAGCTGGGGAAAACAAATGGGTAGCACAGATACGCAGTATTTT. This encodes CASSWGKQMGSTDTQYF.

In its sample, this clonotype was seen many times. V usage is TRBV2 and J usage is TRBJ2-1; 9 bases match TRBD1. There are 13 residues in the CDR3. The trim removed 7 bases at V and 9 bases at J, leaving 7 bases unmatched. Germline-derived CDR1 and CDR2 are SNHLY and FYNNEI. The CDR3 DNA follows: TGTGCCAGCATTGGACAGGGGTTTGGTGAGCAGTTCTTC. Its protein product is CASIGQGFGEQFF.

The V gene is TRBV6-1, the J gene TRBJ1-6, with unresolved D. V lost 2 bases, J lost 7 bases, and 9 bases lay in between. Germline CDR1 reads MNHNS; CDR2 reads SASEGT. This CDR3 has 14 amino acids. Written as DNA, the CDR3 is TGTGCCAGCAGTGAAATAGGAAGAAATTCACCCCTCCACTTT. This encodes CASSEIGRNSPLHF.

The chain employs TRBV9 and TRBJ1-1, with no clear D. V lost 4 bases and J lost 5, with 12 bases in between. This CDR3 has 13 amino acids. From germline, CDR1 is SGDLS and CDR2 YYNGEE. The CDR3 sequence is CASSTRRGTEAFF. Written as DNA, the CDR3 is TGTGCCAGCAGCACGAGGCGAGGGACTGAAGCTTTCTTT.

The chain employs TRBV28 and TRBJ1-1, with D possibly TRBD1 on 5 matching bases. Germline CDR1 reads MDHEN; CDR2 reads SYDVKM. Deletions cut 6 bases from V and 13 bases from J, with 18 bases between. This CDR3 is built from 12 residues. The CDR3 loop reads CASSLTARWHFF. The CDR3 DNA follows: TGTGCCAGCAGCCTGACAGCCAGGTGGCATTTCTTT.

This clonotype was seen more than once but under ten times. This chain uses TRBV25-1 with TRBJ1-2; 8 bases are a match to TRBD1. Germline CDR1 is MGHDK and CDR2 is SYGVNS. The CDR3 length is 15 residues. J was trimmed by 6 bases and V by 4 bases; bases with no gene match: 10. This CDR3 is CASSARRTGSNGYTF. The CDR3, as DNA: TGTGCCAGCAGTGCCAGACGGACAGGGAGCAATGGCTACACCTTC.

With regard to this clonotype: Possible read error: a much larger clone is one base away. The chain employs TRBV7-9 and TRBJ2-3, with D unresolved. Trimming shortened V by 1 base and J by 6 bases, and 20 bases separated the two germline ends. This CDR3 has 17 amino acids. Looked up from germline, CDR1 is SEHNR and CDR2 is FQNEAQ (reference sequence). CDR3 nucleotide sequence: TGTGCCAGCAGCTTAGACGCACGGCAGCCCATTTCGGATACGCAGTATTTT. Residues: CASSLDARQPISDTQYF.

This clonotype showed up just a few times. The V call is TRBV27, the J call TRBJ1-4; 9 bases align to TRBD1. The CDR3 covers 16 residues. V was clipped by 1 base and J by 6 bases; unmatched bases: 6. Germline loops: CDR1 MNHEY, CDR2 SMNVEV (reference sequence). This chain's CDR3 is CASSLFGDREDEKLFF. The CDR3 DNA sequence: TGTGCCAGCAGTTTATTTGGGGACAGGGAGGATGAAAAACTGTTTTTT.

The chain joins TRBV4-3 to TRBJ2-5; 9 bases are shared with TRBD2. The ends lost 1 base at V and 11 bases at J; junction bases unmatched: 14. Germline CDR1 LGHNA, CDR2 YSLEER. This CDR3 region has 16 residues. CDR3 protein: CASSQASSGDDNEQYF. The CDR3 nucleotides are TGCGCCAGCAGCCAAGCTTCTAGCGGGGATGACAATGAGCAGTACTTC.

This rearrangement joins TRBV7-3 to TRBJ2-3; D gene uncertain. Between the trimmed V and J ends, which lost 1 base and 4 bases, there was a span of 6 bases. Germline values: CDR1 SGHTA, CDR2 FQGTGA. The CDR3 totals 13 residues. The CDR3 DNA sequence: TGTGCCAGCAGCTTAAAGCCCGCAGATACGCAGTATTTT. Translating it yields CASSLKPADTQYF. Using reference TRBV7-3 and TRBJ2-3 for the parts outside the CDR3, the full variable domain is GAGVSQTPSNKVTEKGKYVELRCDPISGHTALYWYRQSLGQGPEFLIYFQGTGAADDSGLPNDRFFAVRPEGSVSTLKIQRTERGDSAVYLCASSLKPADTQYFGPGTRLTVL.

For the CDR3, the DNA is TGTGCCAGCAGCCAAGGGGCATCAGGGGATGAGCAGTTCTTC. Its translation is CASSQGASGDEQFF. V is TRBV14 and J is TRBJ2-1, with D perhaps TRBD1 (6 bases). This CDR3 is 14 amino acids long. Looked up from germline, CDR1 is SGHDN and CDR2 is FVKESK. V lost 1 base, J lost 8 bases, and 12 bases lay in between.

Note on this clonotype: A much larger clone differs from this one at a single base, so this may be a read error. The rearrangement joins TRBV5-1 to TRBJ2-7; D unclear. The V gene lost 4 bases and the J gene lost 7 bases, with 21 bases spanning the gap. CDR1 and CDR2 (germline): SGHRS, YFSETQ. The CDR3 is 15 amino acids. CDR3 protein: CASSVNGQAGNEQYF. The CDR3 bases are TGCGCCAGCAGCGTGAATGGCCAGGCCGGCAATGAGCAGTACTTC. Based on the CDR3 plus reference TRBV5-1 and TRBJ2-7, the full variable domain is KAGVTQTPRYLIKTRGQQVTLSCSPISGHRSVSWYQQTPGQGLQFLFEYFSETQRNKGNFPGRFSGRQFSNSRSEMNVSTLELGDSALYLCASSVNGQAGNEQYFGPGTRLTVT.

The chain employs TRBV11-2 and TRBJ2-2; D possibly matches TRBD1 or TRBD2 (5 bases each). Germline CDR1 SGHAT, CDR2 FQNNGV. The CDR3 runs to 17 residues. The V end lost 1 base, the J end lost 8 bases, and 20 bases lay between the germline ends. Written as DNA, the CDR3 is TGTGCCAGCAGCTTAGGTGGGGACGACGAAAACCCTGGGGAGCTGTTTTTT. Amino acid sequence: CASSLGGDDENPGELFF.

The chain is built from TRBV7-2 and TRBJ1-2; no clear D. The CDR3 spans 12 residues. Germline V gene data show CDR1 as SGHTA and CDR2 as FQGNSA. Trimming stripped 1 base from V and 6 bases from J, with 6 bases between. The CDR3 bases are TGTGCCAGCAGCTTAGAATGGGATGGCTACACCTTC. Encoded protein: CASSLEWDGYTF.

This chain joins TRBV25-1 and TRBJ1-4; D remains unclear. The CDR3 runs 13 residues. V dropped 2 bases and J dropped 8 bases, with 9 bases sitting between them. Germline values: CDR1 MGHDK, CDR2 SYGVNS. The CDR3 here is CASSEERREKLFF. The CDR3 bases are TGTGCCAGCAGTGAAGAGCGGAGGGAAAAACTGTTTTTT.

This clonotype was recorded at least ten times. The chain employs TRBV11-1 and TRBJ2-5; 9 nucleotides align to TRBD2. From germline, CDR1 is SGHAT and CDR2 FQDESV (reference sequence). The length of the CDR3 is 14 residues. The J segment lost 5 bases and the V segment lost 5 bases, leaving 6 bases of the junction unmatched. As DNA, the CDR3 is TGTGCCAGCAGCCCGGGACTAGCATTGGAGACCCAGTACTTC. This sequence encodes CASSPGLALETQYF.

The chain carries TRBV20-1 and TRBJ1-2; D is possibly TRBD1 (5 bases). CDR3 length: 15 residues. The ends were cut back, 6 bases at V and 7 bases at J, with 24 bases in the middle. CDR1 and CDR2 from the germline V gene are DFQATT and SNEGSKA (reference sequence). The CDR3 DNA reads TGCAGTGCGGGCGGAAGCAGGGTTTCTAGTGGTGGCTACACCTTC. Translating gives CSAGGSRVSSGGYTF.

The chain couples TRBV6-5 to TRBJ1-1, with D maybe TRBD1 (5 bases). The V and J ends lost 6 bases and 8 bases respectively, with 16 bases between them. Germline assignment: CDR1 MNHEY and CDR2 SVGAGI. The length of the CDR3 is 13 residues. Here the CDR3 reads CASRWDRGPEAFF. The CDR3 region has the DNA TGTGCCAGCAGGTGGGACCGAGGCCCCGAAGCTTTCTTT.

The chain carries TRBV5-1 and TRBJ1-4; 9 bases match TRBD1. Germline V gene sequence: CDR1 SGHRS, CDR2 YFSETQ. This CDR3 contains 17 residues. J lost 2 bases, V lost 4 bases, and 9 bases had no gene match. CDR3: CASSAGPQGATNEKLFF. DNA of the CDR3: TGCGCCAGCAGCGCGGGCCCACAGGGGGCGACTAATGAAAAACTGTTTTTT.

The chain has TRBV7-2 and TRBJ2-1; a possible D gene is TRBD1 (6 bases). This CDR3 is built from 14 residues. Germline V gene lookup returns CDR1 SGHTA and CDR2 FQGNSA. The V gene lost 5 bases and the J gene lost 8 bases, with 16 bases spanning the gap. The CDR3 DNA reads as TGTGCCAGCAGCCAAAACGGGGACAAGGATGAGCAGTTCTTC. Translation: CASSQNGDKDEQFF.

This chain joins TRBV5-1 and TRBJ2-7, with 8 bases lining up with TRBD1. The CDR3 extends over 15 amino acids. V trimming: 0 bases; J trimming: 7 bases; junction bases outside the gene matches: 9. Germline V gene sequence: CDR1 SGHRS, CDR2 YFSETQ. In nucleotides, the CDR3 is TGCGCCAGCAGCTTGGGACAGGGGATCCACAATGAGCAGTACTTC. Protein product: CASSLGQGIHNEQYF.

The V gene is TRBV14, the J gene TRBJ2-1, with TRBD1 as a possible D gene (6 bases). Trimming took 0 bases from V and 4 from J, leaving 13 bases between them. The CDR3 has 16 residues. From germline, CDR1 is SGHDN and CDR2 FVKESK. CDR3 amino acids: CASSQDWGQAYNEQFF. CDR3 bases: TGTGCCAGCAGCCAAGATTGGGGGCAGGCTTACAATGAGCAGTTCTTC.